These 21 T cell receptor beta chains were sequenced from one sample in a study of blood T cell repertoires in COVID-19. The data were produced by immunoSEQ multiplex PCR, yet TCRdb's version contains in-frame clones alone and is incomplete. The repertoire includes approximately 110,000 clones, around 90% of them detected once, and 2.1% sits in the top ten. Material for sequencing was peripheral blood. These receptors were taken from a man over 45 with COVID-19, enrolled during active disease.

The genes are TRBV7-9 and TRBJ1-2, with D possibly matching TRBD1 (5 bases). The V gene lost 4 bases and the J gene lost 5 bases, with 14 bases spanning the gap. The CDR3 extends over 14 amino acids. CDR1 is SEHNR, CDR2 FQNEAQ, per germline (reference sequence). CDR3 coding DNA: TGTGCCAGCAGCTCAGGGACTTTCAAATATGGCTACACCTTC. It codes for CASSSGTFKYGYTF.

The chain recombines TRBV9 with TRBJ2-2; TRBD2 matches at 12 bases. This CDR3 is 16 amino acids long. The germline V gene has CDR1 SGDLS and CDR2 YYNGEE. V dropped 5 bases and J dropped 5; count of bases not matched to a gene: 7. Written as DNA, the CDR3 is TGTGCCAGCAGACCGGGACTAGCGGGCAGTACCGGGGAGCTGTTTTTT. It yields the protein CASRPGLAGSTGELFF.

The chain recombines TRBV5-3 with TRBJ2-1, with 8 bases that match TRBD2. TRBV5-3 is sorted into the ORF group, with uncertain function. The trim removed 3 bases at V and 0 bases at J, leaving 5 bases unmatched. The CDR3 totals 16 residues. CDR3 in DNA: TGTGCCAGAAGCTCCTTAAGCGGGAGCTCCTACAATGAGCAGTTCTTC. It is translated as CARSSLSGSSYNEQFF.

This chain links TRBV29-1 with TRBJ2-5; the match to TRBD1 covers 9 bases. Looked up from germline, CDR1 is SQVTM and CDR2 is ANQGSEA. The CDR3 has 14 residues. V gave up 7 bases and J gave up 0 bases; unmatched junction bases: 6. The CDR3 DNA reads as TGCAGCGCCGCAGGACAGGGGAACCAAGAGACCCAGTACTTC. It encodes CSAAGQGNQETQYF. Supplemented by reference TRBV29-1 and TRBJ2-5, the full variable domain reads SAVISQKPSRDICQRGTSLTIQCQVDSQVTMMFWYRQQPGQSLTLIATANQGSEATYESGFVIDKFPISRPNLTFSTLTVSNMSPEDSSIYLCSAAGQGNQETQYFGPGTRLLVL.

V usage is TRBV5-4 and J usage is TRBJ2-5; D unclear. CDR1 is SGHNT and CDR2 is YYREEE in the germline V gene (reference sequence). CDR3 length: 13 amino acids. The V gene lost 2 bases and the J gene lost 5 bases, with 10 bases spanning the gap. DNA of the CDR3: TGTGCCAGCAGCTTTGAATTGGCCGAGACCCAGTACTTC. Protein: CASSFELAETQYF. Combining the CDR3 with reference TRBV5-4 and TRBJ2-5 gives the whole variable domain ETGVTQSPTHLIKTRGQQVTLRCSSQSGHNTVSWYQQALGQGPQFIFQYYREEENGRGNFPPRFSGLQFPNYSSELNVNALELDDSALYLCASSFELAETQYFGPGTRLLVL.

The chain uses TRBV3-1 (or the pseudogene TRBV3-2) and TRBJ2-1, with 7 bases that match TRBD1. Germline V CDR1 and CDR2: LGHDT, YNNKEL (reference sequence). There are 15 residues in the CDR3. V was clipped by 4 bases and J by 3 bases; unmatched bases: 6. The CDR3 nucleotides read TGTGCCAGCAGCCCCACCCGGGACAGCTACAATGAGCAGTTCTTC. Its translation is CASSPTRDSYNEQFF.

The chain is built from TRBV2 and TRBJ2-1, with D possibly being TRBD2 (6 bases). V lost 2 bases, J lost 1 base, and 12 bases lay in between. Germline V gene data show CDR1 as SNHLY and CDR2 as FYNNEI. CDR3 length: 16 amino acids. The CDR3 bases are TGTGCCAGCAGTGAAAAGGGTCTAGCGTCCTACAATGAGCAGTTCTTC. It yields the protein CASSEKGLASYNEQFF.

The V and J genes are TRBV5-5 and TRBJ1-1; TRBD1 aligns across 8 bases. The CDR3 covers 14 residues. V shed 0 bases and J 6 bases; nucleotides not matched to a gene: 4. Germline CDR1 reads SGHKS; CDR2 reads YYEKEE (reference sequence). DNA for the CDR3: TGTGCCAGCAGCTTGGGGACAGGGAGGTCTGAAGCTTTCTTT. It translates to CASSLGTGRSEAFF.

The CDR3 coding sequence is TGTGCCAGCAGTGAATTCCCTAGCGGGAACTTCGGGTACGAGCAGTACGTC. Translating gives CASSEFPSGNFGYEQYV. The chain combines TRBV6-1 with TRBJ2-7; 9 bases fit TRBD2. The CDR3 runs 17 residues. Germline V lookup: CDR1 MNHNS, CDR2 SASEGT. After removal of 2 bases from V and 4 bases from J, the junction contained 12 bases not matched to a gene.

The chain combines TRBV11-2 with TRBJ1-2, with TRBD1 as a possible D gene (5 bases). The CDR3 is 13 residues long. V was shortened by 5 bases and J by 4 bases, with 11 bases between the two germline ends. The V gene's germline CDR1 is SGHAT and CDR2 FQNNGV. The CDR3, as DNA: TGTGCCAGCAGCACCAGGGCCTTCTATGGCTACACCTTC. It yields the protein CASSTRAFYGYTF. Full variable domain (outside the CDR3, taken from reference TRBV11-2 and TRBJ1-2): EAGVAQSPRYKIIEKRQSVAFWCNPISGHATLYWYQQILGQGPKLLIQFQNNGVVDDSQLPKDRFSAERLKGVDSTLKIQPAKLEDSAVYLCASSTRAFYGYTFGSGTRLTVV.

The rearrangement links TRBV6-5 to TRBJ1-3; D not certain. The CDR3 is 12 amino acids. Germline V CDR1 and CDR2: MNHEY, SVGAGI. V lost 6 bases and J lost 8, with 11 bases in between. The chain's CDR3 is CASRSHSYTIYF. CDR3 nucleotides: TGTGCCAGCAGATCTCACAGTTACACCATATATTTT.

J is TRBJ2-3 and V is TRBV5-4, with 12 bases aligning to TRBD2. Germline assignment: CDR1 SGHNT and CDR2 YYREEE (reference sequence). This CDR3 comprises 14 residues. Losses at the gene ends were 0 bases for V and 9 bases for J; bases not matched to a gene: 2. Here the CDR3 DNA reads TGTGCCAGCAGCTTGGGACTAGCGGGAGAAACGCAGTATTTT. This gives the protein CASSLGLAGETQYF. The variable domain in full, with the rest retrieved from reference TRBV5-4 and TRBJ2-3, is ETGVTQSPTHLIKTRGQQVTLRCSSQSGHNTVSWYQQALGQGPQFIFQYYREEENGRGNFPPRFSGLQFPNYSSELNVNALELDDSALYLCASSLGLAGETQYFGPGTRLTVL.

The chain has TRBV5-1 and TRBJ2-5, with D tentatively TRBD2 (5 bases). Germline V CDR1 and CDR2: SGHRS, YFSETQ. The V gene lost 4 bases and the J gene lost 7 bases, with 14 bases spanning the gap. The CDR3 loop spans 13 amino acids. The CDR3 DNA is TGCGCCAGCAGCCCAGACTACCGCGGGACCCAGTACTTC. It translates to CASSPDYRGTQYF.

The V and J genes are TRBV7-9 and TRBJ2-1; 9 positions match TRBD1. The V gene end was trimmed by 5 bases and the J gene end by 7 bases; junction bases not matched to a gene: 15. CDR1 SEHNR and CDR2 FQNEAQ come from the germline V gene (reference sequence). There are 17 residues in the CDR3. For the CDR3, the DNA is TGTGCCAGCAGCCAACAGGGGGCCAGTTTGAGGGGTAATGAGCAGTTCTTC. Its translation is CASSQQGASLRGNEQFF.

CDR3 bases: TGCGCCAGCAGCTTGGGCAGCGGAGCGTACAATGAGCAGTTCTTC. Translation gives CASSLGSGAYNEQFF. J is TRBJ2-1 and V is TRBV5-1; D is possibly TRBD2 (5 bases). The ends were cut back, 0 bases at V and 4 bases at J, with 11 bases in the middle. In germline, CDR1 is SGHRS, CDR2 YFSETQ. This CDR3 is built from 15 residues.

This chain connects TRBV10-3 to TRBJ1-1; D is undetermined. Trimming cost V 0 bases and J 6 bases, with 8 bases left between them. The CDR3 consists of 13 residues. Germline CDR1 and CDR2: ENHRY and SYGVKD. The CDR3 is CAISESRNPEAFF. CDR3 DNA sequence: TGTGCCATCAGTGAGTCCAGGAATCCTGAAGCTTTCTTT.

This clone was detected only once. V and J are TRBV24-1 and TRBJ2-1; weak D call: TRBD1 (8 bases). This CDR3 is 17 amino acids long. Germline V CDR1 and CDR2: KGHDR, SFDVKD. Trimming removed 5 bases at V and 0 bases at J, with 16 bases between. This CDR3 is CATSGTGGGSSYNEQFF. The CDR3, as DNA: TGTGCCACCAGTGGTACAGGGGGGGGTAGCTCCTACAATGAGCAGTTCTTC.

This clone is a singleton in its sample. The chain is built from TRBV6-2 or TRBV6-3 and TRBJ2-3; 11 bases fit TRBD1. V was clipped by 0 bases and J by 4 bases; unmatched bases: 3. Germline lookup yields CDR1 MNHEY and CDR2 SVGEGT. The CDR3 is made up of 16 amino acids. This CDR3 reads CASSYSGQGVPDTQYF. The CDR3 nucleotides are TGTGCCAGCAGTTACTCGGGACAGGGGGTCCCAGATACGCAGTATTTT.

This sequence joins TRBV4-2 and TRBJ2-1; 11 bases are shared with TRBD1. V was clipped by 5 bases and J by 2 bases; unmatched bases: 2. Germline V CDR1 and CDR2: LGHNA, YNFKEQ. The CDR3 sequence is 15 residues long. The CDR3 protein is CASSEGQGAYNEQFF. The CDR3 DNA reads TGTGCCAGCAGCGAGGGACAGGGGGCCTACAATGAGCAGTTCTTC.

The chain employs TRBV5-1 and TRBJ2-7, with 9 bases fitting TRBD1. In germline, CDR1 is SGHRS, CDR2 YFSETQ. The V gene end was trimmed by 2 bases and the J gene end by 7 bases; junction bases not matched to a gene: 16. CDR3 length: 17 residues. The CDR3 DNA follows: TGCGCCAGCAGCTTTAACCTACGGGGACAGGGATCTGGTGAGCAGTACTTC. It is translated as CASSFNLRGQGSGEQYF. Drawing the rest from reference TRBV5-1 and TRBJ2-7, the complete variable domain is KAGVTQTPRYLIKTRGQQVTLSCSPISGHRSVSWYQQTPGQGLQFLFEYFSETQRNKGNFPGRFSGRQFSNSRSEMNVSTLELGDSALYLCASSFNLRGQGSGEQYFGPGTRLTVT.

This chain links TRBV5-1 with TRBJ1-1, with D uncertain. Germline V gene lookup returns CDR1 SGHRS and CDR2 YFSETQ. Deletions cut 0 bases from V and 1 base from J, with 7 bases between. The CDR3 loop spans 14 amino acids. CDR3 DNA sequence: TGCGCCAGCAGCTTGGTGGCCACGAACACTGAAGCTTTCTTT. It encodes CASSLVATNTEAFF.